One and the same sample provided the 4 T cell receptor beta chains below, sequenced in a study of OX40 agonist ivuxolimab in advanced cancers. Sequenced by immunoSEQ multiplex PCR; TCRdb stores in-frame clones only, minus some. The sample lists about 73,000 clones, roughly 87% occurring once. Source: CD4+ or CD8+ T cells sorted from blood, taken in a trial of the OX40 agonist ivuxolimab. All receptors derive from an adult with an advanced solid tumor such as melanoma, head and neck, liver or kidney cancer.

The gene calls are TRBV7-2 and TRBJ2-3; 10 nucleotides agree with TRBD2. Germline assignment: CDR1 SGHTA and CDR2 FQGNSA. The CDR3 is 13 amino acids. Losses at the gene ends were 10 bases for V and 5 bases for J; bases not matched to a gene: 6. The CDR3 coding sequence is TGTGCCACCCAGCGGGGGGGCGGAGATACGCAGTATTTT. Amino acids: CATQRGGGDTQYF.

CDR3 sequence reads: CASSLQQHTEAFF. The CDR3 DNA sequence: TGTGCCAGCAGCTTACAACAGCACACTGAAGCTTTCTTT. The chain is built from TRBV7-2 and TRBJ1-1; D is ambiguous. The V gene's germline CDR1 is SGHTA and CDR2 FQGNSA. CDR3 size: 13 residues. Trimming pared 2 bases from V and 3 bases from J, leaving 7 bases between.

J is TRBJ2-5 and V is TRBV30; D gene unclear. In germline, CDR1 is GTSNPN, CDR2 SVGIG (reference sequence). The V and J ends lost 0 bases and 3 bases respectively, with 8 bases between them. The CDR3 spans 13 residues. The CDR3 spells CAWSVGEKETQYF. CDR3 sequence (DNA): TGTGCCTGGAGTGTAGGAGAGAAAGAGACCCAGTACTTC.

This clone came up a few times. The gene calls are TRBV30 and TRBJ1-6, with D unclear. Trimming took off 7 bases at V and 7 bases at J, with 14 bases between the two ends. Germline V gene lookup returns CDR1 GTSNPN and CDR2 SVGIG (reference sequence). The CDR3 contains 13 residues. The CDR3 reads CASRRPWNSPLHF. In DNA form, the CDR3 reads TGTGCCTCTCGACGGCCTTGGAATTCACCCCTCCACTTT.